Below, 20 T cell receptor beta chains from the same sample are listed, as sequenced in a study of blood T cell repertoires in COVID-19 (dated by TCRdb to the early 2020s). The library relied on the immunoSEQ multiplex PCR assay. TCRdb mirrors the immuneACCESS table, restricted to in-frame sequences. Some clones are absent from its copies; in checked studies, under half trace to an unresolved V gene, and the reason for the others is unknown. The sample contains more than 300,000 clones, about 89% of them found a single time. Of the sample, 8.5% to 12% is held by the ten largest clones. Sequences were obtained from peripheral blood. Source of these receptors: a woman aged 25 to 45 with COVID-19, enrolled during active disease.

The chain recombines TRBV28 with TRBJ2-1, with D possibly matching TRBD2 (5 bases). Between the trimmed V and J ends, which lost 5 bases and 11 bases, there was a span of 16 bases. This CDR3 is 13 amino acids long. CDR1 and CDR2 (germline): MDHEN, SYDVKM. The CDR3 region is CASSAPEGTKQFF. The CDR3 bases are TGTGCCAGCAGTGCCCCCGAGGGCACAAAGCAGTTCTTC.

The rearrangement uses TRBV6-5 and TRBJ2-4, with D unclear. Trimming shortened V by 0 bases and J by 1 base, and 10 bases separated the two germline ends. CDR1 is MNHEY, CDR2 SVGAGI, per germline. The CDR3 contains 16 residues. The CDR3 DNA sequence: TGTGCCAGCAGTTACTCGTTGAGCTTCGCCAAAAACATTCAGTACTTC. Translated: CASSYSLSFAKNIQYF.

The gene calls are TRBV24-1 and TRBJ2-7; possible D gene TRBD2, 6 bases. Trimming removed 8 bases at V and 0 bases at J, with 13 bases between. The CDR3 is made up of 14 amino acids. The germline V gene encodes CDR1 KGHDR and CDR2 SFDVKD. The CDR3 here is CATKEGTDSYEQYF. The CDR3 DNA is TGTGCCACCAAAGAGGGGACTGACTCCTACGAGCAGTACTTC.

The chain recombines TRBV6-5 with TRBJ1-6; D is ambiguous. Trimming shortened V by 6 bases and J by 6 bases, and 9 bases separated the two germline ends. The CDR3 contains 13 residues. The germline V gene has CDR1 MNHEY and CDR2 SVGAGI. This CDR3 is CASSSNGNSPLHF. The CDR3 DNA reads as TGTGCCAGCAGCTCCAACGGTAATTCACCCCTCCACTTT.

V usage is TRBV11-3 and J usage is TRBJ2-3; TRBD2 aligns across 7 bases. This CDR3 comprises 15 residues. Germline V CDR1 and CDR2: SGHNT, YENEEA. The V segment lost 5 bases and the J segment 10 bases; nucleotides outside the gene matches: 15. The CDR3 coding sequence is TGTGCCAGCAGCGCCCGGGACTACCCCGCTTCGGCGCAGTATTTT. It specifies CASSARDYPASAQYF. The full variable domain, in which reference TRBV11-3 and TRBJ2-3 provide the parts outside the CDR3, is EAGVVQSPRYKIIEKKQPVAFWCNPISGHNTLYWYLQNLGQGPELLIRYENEEAVDDSQLPKDRFSAERLKGVDSTLKIQPAELGDSAVYLCASSARDYPASAQYFGPGTRLTVL.

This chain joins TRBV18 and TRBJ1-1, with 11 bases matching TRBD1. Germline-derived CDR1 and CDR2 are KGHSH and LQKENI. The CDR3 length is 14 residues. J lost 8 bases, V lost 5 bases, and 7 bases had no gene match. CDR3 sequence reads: CASSAGTGGREAFF. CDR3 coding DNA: TGTGCCAGCTCAGCCGGGACAGGGGGGCGCGAAGCTTTCTTT.

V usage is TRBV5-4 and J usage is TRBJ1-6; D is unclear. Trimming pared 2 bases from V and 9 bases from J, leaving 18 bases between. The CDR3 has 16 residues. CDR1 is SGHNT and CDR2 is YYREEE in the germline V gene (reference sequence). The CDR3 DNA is TGTGCCAGCAGCTTTGGCGGAAACCCAACTTCTTCACCCCTCCACTTT. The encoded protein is CASSFGGNPTSSPLHF.

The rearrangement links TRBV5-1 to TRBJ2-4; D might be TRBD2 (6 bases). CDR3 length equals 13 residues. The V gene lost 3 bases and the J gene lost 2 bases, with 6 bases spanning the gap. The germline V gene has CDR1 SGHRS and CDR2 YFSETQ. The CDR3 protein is CASSWDSKNIQYF. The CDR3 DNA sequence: TGCGCCAGCAGCTGGGACTCCAAAAACATTCAGTACTTC. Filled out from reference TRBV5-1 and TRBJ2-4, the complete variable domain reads KAGVTQTPRYLIKTRGQQVTLSCSPISGHRSVSWYQQTPGQGLQFLFEYFSETQRNKGNFPGRFSGRQFSNSRSEMNVSTLELGDSALYLCASSWDSKNIQYFGAGTRLSVL.

The CDR3 region has the DNA TGTGCCAGCAGCTTACTGGGAGGGTTCCCTGAAAAACTGTTTTTT. Amino acids: CASSLLGGFPEKLFF. The chain joins TRBV7-6 to TRBJ1-4; no reliable D call. The CDR3 sequence is 15 residues long. Germline V gene data show CDR1 as SGHVS and CDR2 as FNYEAQ. V shed 2 bases and J shed 7 bases, with 14 bases lying between them.

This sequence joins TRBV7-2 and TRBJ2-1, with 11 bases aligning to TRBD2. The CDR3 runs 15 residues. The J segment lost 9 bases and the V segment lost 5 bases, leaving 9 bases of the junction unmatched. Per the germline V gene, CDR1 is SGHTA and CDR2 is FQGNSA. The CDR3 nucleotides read TGTGCCAGCAGCCAAGTAGCGGGAGGGCAAAGTGAGCAGTTCTTC. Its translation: CASSQVAGGQSEQFF.

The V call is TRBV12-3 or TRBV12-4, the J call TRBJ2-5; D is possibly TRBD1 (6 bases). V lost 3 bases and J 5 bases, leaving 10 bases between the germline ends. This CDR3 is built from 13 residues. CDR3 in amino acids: CASSLGQGETQYF. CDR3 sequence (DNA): TGTGCCAGCAGTTTGGGGCAGGGGGAGACCCAGTACTTC.

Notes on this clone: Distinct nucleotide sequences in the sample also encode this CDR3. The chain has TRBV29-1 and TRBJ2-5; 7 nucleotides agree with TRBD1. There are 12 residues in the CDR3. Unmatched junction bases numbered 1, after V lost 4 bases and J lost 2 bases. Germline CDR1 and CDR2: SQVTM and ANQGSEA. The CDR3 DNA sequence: TGCAGCGTTGGACAGGGACAAGAGACCCAGTACTTC. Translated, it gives CSVGQGQETQYF. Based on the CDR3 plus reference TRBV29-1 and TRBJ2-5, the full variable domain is SAVISQKPSRDICQRGTSLTIQCQVDSQVTMMFWYRQQPGQSLTLIATANQGSEATYESGFVIDKFPISRPNLTFSTLTVSNMSPEDSSIYLCSVGQGQETQYFGPGTRLLVL.

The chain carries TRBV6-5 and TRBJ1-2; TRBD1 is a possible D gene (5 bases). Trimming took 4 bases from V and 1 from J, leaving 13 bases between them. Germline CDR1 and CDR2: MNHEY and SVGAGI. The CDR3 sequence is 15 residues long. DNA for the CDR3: TGTGCCAGCAGTTCTCGACAGCTTATTAACTATGGCTACACCTTC. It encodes CASSSRQLINYGYTF.

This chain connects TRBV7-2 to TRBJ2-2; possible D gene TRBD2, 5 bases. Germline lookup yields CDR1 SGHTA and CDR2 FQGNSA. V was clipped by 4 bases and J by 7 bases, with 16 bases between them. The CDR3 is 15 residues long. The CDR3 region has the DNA TGTGCCAGCAGCTCAGCACGTACGGGGTTCGGGGAGCTGTTTTTT. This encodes CASSSARTGFGELFF.

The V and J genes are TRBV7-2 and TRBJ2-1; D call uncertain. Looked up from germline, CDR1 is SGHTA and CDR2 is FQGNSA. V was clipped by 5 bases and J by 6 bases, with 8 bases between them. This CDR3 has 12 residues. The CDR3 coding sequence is TGTGCCAGCAGCGGTGACTCCAATGAGCAGTTCTTC. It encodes CASSGDSNEQFF.

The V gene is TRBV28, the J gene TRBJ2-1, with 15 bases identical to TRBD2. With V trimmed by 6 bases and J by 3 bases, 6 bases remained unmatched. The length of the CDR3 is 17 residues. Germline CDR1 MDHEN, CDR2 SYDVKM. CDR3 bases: TGTGCCAGCAGCCGGACTAGCGGGAGGGTGGGCTACAATGAGCAGTTCTTC. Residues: CASSRTSGRVGYNEQFF.

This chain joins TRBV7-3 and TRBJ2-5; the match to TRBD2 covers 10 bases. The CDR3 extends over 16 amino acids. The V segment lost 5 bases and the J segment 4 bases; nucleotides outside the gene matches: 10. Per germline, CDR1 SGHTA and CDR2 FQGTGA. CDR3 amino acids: CASSPNSGRLGETQYF. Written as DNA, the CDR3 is TGTGCCAGCAGCCCCAATAGCGGGAGGTTGGGAGAGACCCAGTACTTC.

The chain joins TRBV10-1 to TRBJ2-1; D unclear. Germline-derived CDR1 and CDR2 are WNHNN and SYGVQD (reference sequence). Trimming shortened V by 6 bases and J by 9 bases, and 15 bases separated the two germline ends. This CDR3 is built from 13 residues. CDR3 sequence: CASSAKMTGEQFF. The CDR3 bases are TGCGCCAGCAGCGCGAAGATGACGGGTGAGCAGTTCTTC.

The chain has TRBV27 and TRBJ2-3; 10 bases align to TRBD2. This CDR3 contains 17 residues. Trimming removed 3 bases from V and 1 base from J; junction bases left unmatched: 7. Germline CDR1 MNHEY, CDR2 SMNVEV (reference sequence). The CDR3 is CASSLTPAGGGTDTQYF. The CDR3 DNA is TGTGCCAGCAGTTTGACGCCAGCGGGAGGGGGCACAGATACGCAGTATTTT.

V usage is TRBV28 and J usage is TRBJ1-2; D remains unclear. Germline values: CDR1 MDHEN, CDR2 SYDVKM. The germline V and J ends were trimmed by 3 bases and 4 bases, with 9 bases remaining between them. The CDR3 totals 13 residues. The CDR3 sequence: CASSFPSSYGYTF. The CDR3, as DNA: TGTGCCAGCAGTTTCCCTTCGAGCTATGGCTACACCTTC.